Presented here are 13 T cell receptor beta chains from one specimen sequenced in a study of preoperative IRX-2 immunotherapy in early breast cancer. Described treatment: preoperative locoregional IRX-2 cytokine immunotherapy. TCRdb keeps only in-frame clones here, not all; method: immunoSEQ multiplex PCR. The table lists over a thousand clones, over 70% of them singletons, with 7.7% in the top ten. The material was tumor tissue, obtained after IRX-2 immunotherapy. Receptor source: a human donor with breast cancer.

The chain carries TRBV19 and TRBJ2-2, with TRBD2 identical over 7 bases. With V trimmed by 9 bases and J by 4 bases, 11 bases remained unmatched. The V gene's germline CDR1 is LNHDA and CDR2 SQIVND (reference sequence). This CDR3 is 15 amino acids long. The DNA for the CDR3 is TGTGCCAGCTTCCCCGGGACTATCATCACCGGGGAGCTGTTTTTT. It encodes CASFPGTIITGELFF.

This clone was observed a handful of times. The chain uses TRBV14 and TRBJ1-1; D perhaps matches TRBD1 (5 bases). The CDR3 is made up of 13 amino acids. Germline V gives CDR1 SGHDN, CDR2 FVKESK. Trimming cost V 2 bases and J 5 bases, with 9 bases left between them. CDR3: CASSQNQGTEAFF. The CDR3 coding sequence is TGTGCCAGCAGCCAAAACCAGGGTACTGAAGCTTTCTTT. The whole variable domain, remainder taken from reference TRBV14 and TRBJ1-1, is EAGVTQFPSHSVIEKGQTVTLRCDPISGHDNLYWYRRVMGKEIKFLLHFVKESKQDESGMPNNRFLAERTGGTYSTLKVQPAELEDSGVYFCASSQNQGTEAFFGQGTRLTVV.

The rearrangement joins TRBV25-1 to TRBJ1-1, with TRBD1 matching 7 bases. With 3 bases clipped from V and 2 bases from J, the junction kept 6 bases outside the gene matches. This CDR3 spans 15 amino acids. The germline gives CDR1 MGHDK, CDR2 SYGVNS. The CDR3 spells CASSDSRQGNTEAFF. The CDR3 DNA follows: TGTGCCAGCAGTGATAGCAGACAGGGCAACACTGAAGCTTTCTTT.

The chain carries TRBV11-3 and TRBJ1-1, with D unclear. CDR3 size: 16 residues. V lost 3 bases and J 2 bases, leaving 16 bases between the germline ends. Looked up from germline, CDR1 is SGHNT and CDR2 is YENEEA. The CDR3 loop is CASSFRTPWVNTEAFF. Written as DNA, the CDR3 is TGTGCCAGCAGCTTCAGGACGCCCTGGGTTAACACTGAAGCTTTCTTT. The full variable domain, completed using reference TRBV11-3 and TRBJ1-1, is EAGVVQSPRYKIIEKKQPVAFWCNPISGHNTLYWYLQNLGQGPELLIRYENEEAVDDSQLPKDRFSAERLKGVDSTLKIQPAELGDSAVYLCASSFRTPWVNTEAFFGQGTRLTVV.

The genes are TRBV11-3 and TRBJ1-1; D perhaps matches TRBD1 (5 bases). Trimming removed 5 bases from V and 1 base from J, with 14 bases in between. This CDR3 has 15 residues. Germline V CDR1 and CDR2: SGHNT, YENEEA. DNA of the CDR3: TGTGCCAGCAGCGGCGGGGGACGAACGAACACTGAAGCTTTCTTT. Its protein product is CASSGGGRTNTEAFF.

This chain connects TRBV11-3 to TRBJ1-1; no clear D. Trimming pared 5 bases from V and 4 bases from J, leaving 14 bases between. The CDR3 is 14 amino acids. CDR1 and CDR2 from the germline V gene are SGHNT and YENEEA. CDR3 DNA sequence: TGTGCCAGCAGCCCTGGTTGGGCAGGCACTGAAGCTTTCTTT. It yields the protein CASSPGWAGTEAFF.

This clone showed up just once. V usage is TRBV28 and J usage is TRBJ1-4; 8 bases are shared with TRBD1. CDR1 is MDHEN and CDR2 is SYDVKM in the germline V gene. With V trimmed by 6 bases and J by 7 bases, 7 bases remained unmatched. This CDR3 has 14 amino acids. The CDR3 DNA sequence: TGTGCCAGCAGCAGGGGACAGGAGCGTGAAAAACTGTTTTTT. This translates into CASSRGQEREKLFF.

In this sample, this clone turned up once. The DNA for the CDR3 is TGTGCCAGCAGTTTATACAGCCTTGGGGCCAACGTCCTGACTTTC. It translates to CASSLYSLGANVLTF. The gene calls are TRBV28 and TRBJ2-6; the D is unclear. Trimming took 1 base from V and 3 from J, leaving 7 bases between them. The CDR3 runs to 15 residues. CDR1 is MDHEN and CDR2 is SYDVKM in the germline V gene.

In its sample, this clone was seen a few times. This chain links TRBV30 with TRBJ2-2; D is undetermined. CDR3 length equals 14 residues. Germline CDR1 and CDR2: GTSNPN and SVGIG (reference sequence). V lost 0 bases to trimming and J lost 1 base, with 6 bases between them. In nucleotides, the CDR3 is TGTGCCTGGAGTGTACCTGGGAACACCGGGGAGCTGTTTTTT. Its protein product is CAWSVPGNTGELFF.

V gene TRBV11-3 combines with J gene TRBJ2-2; no clear D gene. This CDR3 has 14 residues. Germline loops: CDR1 SGHNT, CDR2 YENEEA. V was trimmed by 3 bases and J by 1 base, leaving 6 bases between them. CDR3 region: CASSFSMNTGELFF. In nucleotides, the CDR3 is TGTGCCAGCAGCTTCTCGATGAACACCGGGGAGCTGTTTTTT.

On this clone: One end of the junction is discordant with germline, which a read error may explain. The chain links TRBV29-1 to TRBJ2-4, with 7 bases that match TRBD1. Germline CDR1 and CDR2: SQVTM and ANQGSEA. This CDR3 has 12 amino acids. CDR3: CSVGTAQNIQYF. CDR3 DNA: TGCAGCGTAGGGACAGCCCAAAACATTCAGTACTTC.

V is TRBV6-8 and J is TRBJ2-2, with 8 bases fitting TRBD1. Germline CDR1 MNHGY, CDR2 SAAAGT. V shed 10 bases and J 7 bases; nucleotides not matched to a gene: 11. The CDR3 loop spans 14 amino acids. The CDR3 nucleotides are TGTGCCACGACGACGGACAGGGTAATCGGGGAGCTGTTTTTT. Its translation: CATTTDRVIGELFF.

This clone was seen only a few times. The chain recombines TRBV11-3 with TRBJ2-1; a weak D match, TRBD1 (5 bases). V gave up 1 base and J gave up 4 bases, with 8 bases separating them. The CDR3 contains 14 residues. The germline V gene has CDR1 SGHNT and CDR2 YENEEA. The CDR3 nucleotides are TGTGCCAGCAGCTTAGGAACAGGTTACAATGAGCAGTTCTTC. Residues: CASSLGTGYNEQFF.